This T cell receptor beta chain originates from a study of blood T cell repertoires in COVID-19. At the level of the study: Sources were T cells, B-cell-depleted T cells, or PBMCs; the material itself was cDNA or gDNA.

V lost 3 bases and J lost 7; bases outside the gene matches: 7. The CDR3 runs to 14 residues. Germline CDR1 MNHNS, CDR2 SASEGT. As handled by the study authors: From reference gene primer amplification, estimates of nucleated cell counts were derived. Clones were read by immunoSEQ multiplex PCR, and TCRdb kept only the in-frame ones, dropping some. V, J and clone size are taken as reported in that table, and D and trimming were inferred from the DNA itself. The data show about 180,000 clones, 70% to 85% seen once. This clone was seen a single time. The sample taken for sequencing was peripheral blood. This TCR was recovered from a woman of 80 years or more with acute or convalescent COVID-19. The rearrangement joins TRBV6-1 to TRBJ1-2; 8 bases fit TRBD1. The CDR3 sequence: CASSDSGGAPGYTF. DNA of the CDR3: TGTGCCAGCAGTGATTCAGGGGGCGCACCTGGCTACACCTTC.